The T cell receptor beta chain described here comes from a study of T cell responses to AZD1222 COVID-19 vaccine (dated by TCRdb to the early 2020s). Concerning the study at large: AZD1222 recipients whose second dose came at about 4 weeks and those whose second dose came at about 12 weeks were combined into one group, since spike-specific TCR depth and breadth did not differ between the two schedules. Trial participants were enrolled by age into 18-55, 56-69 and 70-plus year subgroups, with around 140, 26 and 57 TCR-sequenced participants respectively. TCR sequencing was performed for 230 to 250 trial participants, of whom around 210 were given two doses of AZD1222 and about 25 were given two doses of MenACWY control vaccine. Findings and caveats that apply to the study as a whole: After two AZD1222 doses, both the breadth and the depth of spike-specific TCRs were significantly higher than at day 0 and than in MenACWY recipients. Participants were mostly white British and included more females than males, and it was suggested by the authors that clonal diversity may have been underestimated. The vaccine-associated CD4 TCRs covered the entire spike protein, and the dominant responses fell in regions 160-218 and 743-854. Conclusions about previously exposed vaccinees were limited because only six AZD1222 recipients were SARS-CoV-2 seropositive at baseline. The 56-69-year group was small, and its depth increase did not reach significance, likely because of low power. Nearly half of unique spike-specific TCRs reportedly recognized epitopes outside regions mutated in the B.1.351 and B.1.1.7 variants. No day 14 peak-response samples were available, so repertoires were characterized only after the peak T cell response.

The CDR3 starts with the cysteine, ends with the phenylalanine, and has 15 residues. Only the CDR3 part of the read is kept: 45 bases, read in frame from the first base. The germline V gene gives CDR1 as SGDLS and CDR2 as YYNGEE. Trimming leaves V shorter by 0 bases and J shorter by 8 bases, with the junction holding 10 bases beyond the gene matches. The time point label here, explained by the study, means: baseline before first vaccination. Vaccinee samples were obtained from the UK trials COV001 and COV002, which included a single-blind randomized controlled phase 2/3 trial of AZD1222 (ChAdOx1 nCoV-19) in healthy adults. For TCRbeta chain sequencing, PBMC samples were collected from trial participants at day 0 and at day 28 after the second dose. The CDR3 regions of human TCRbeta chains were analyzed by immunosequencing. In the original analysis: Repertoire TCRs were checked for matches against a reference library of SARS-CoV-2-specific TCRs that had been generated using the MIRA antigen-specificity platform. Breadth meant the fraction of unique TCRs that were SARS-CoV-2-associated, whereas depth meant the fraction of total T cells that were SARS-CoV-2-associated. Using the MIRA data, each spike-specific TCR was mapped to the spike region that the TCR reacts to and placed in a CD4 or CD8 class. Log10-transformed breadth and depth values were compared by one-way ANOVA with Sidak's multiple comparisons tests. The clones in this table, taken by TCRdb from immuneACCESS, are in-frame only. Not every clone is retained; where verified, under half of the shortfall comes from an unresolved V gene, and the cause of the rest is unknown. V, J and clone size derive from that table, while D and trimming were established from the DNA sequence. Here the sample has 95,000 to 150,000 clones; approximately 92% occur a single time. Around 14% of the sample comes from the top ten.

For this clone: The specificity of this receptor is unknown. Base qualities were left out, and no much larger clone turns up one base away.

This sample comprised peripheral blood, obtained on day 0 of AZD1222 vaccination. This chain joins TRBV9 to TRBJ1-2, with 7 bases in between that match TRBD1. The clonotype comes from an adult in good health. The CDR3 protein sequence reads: CASSVAWDSHRGYTF. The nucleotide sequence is TGTGCCAGCAGCGTAGCTTGGGACAGTCATCGGGGCTACACCTTC.